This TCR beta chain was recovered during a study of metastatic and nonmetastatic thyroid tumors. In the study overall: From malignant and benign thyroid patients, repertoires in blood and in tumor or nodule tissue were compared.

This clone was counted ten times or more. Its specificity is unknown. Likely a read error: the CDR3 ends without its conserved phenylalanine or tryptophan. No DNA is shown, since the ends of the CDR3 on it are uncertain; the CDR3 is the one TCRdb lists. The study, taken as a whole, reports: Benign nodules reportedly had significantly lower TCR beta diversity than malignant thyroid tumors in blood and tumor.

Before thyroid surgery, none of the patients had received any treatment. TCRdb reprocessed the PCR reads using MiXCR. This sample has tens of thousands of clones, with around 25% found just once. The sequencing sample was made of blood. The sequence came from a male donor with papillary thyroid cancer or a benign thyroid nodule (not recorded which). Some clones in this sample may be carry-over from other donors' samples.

CDR3 sequence: CASSYYSGAP. The chain uses TRBV7-7 and TRBJ2-6; the DNA was not used to check the table's D call, TRBD2. Including both end residues, the CDR3 is 10 amino acids long. Germline assignment: CDR1 SSHAT and CDR2 FNYEAQ (reference sequence).